The clone carrying this T cell receptor beta chain was counted many times. What it binds is not known. The data stem from a study of CD8 T cells in ankylosing spondylitis. Study findings and constraints: Seemingly distinctive of ankylosing spondylitis blood was a TCR beta motif formed by eight highly homologous variants. It was reported that disease-linked clones were significantly enriched in matched ankylosing spondylitis synovial fluid.

The CDR3 extends over 14 amino acids. V was clipped by 0 bases and J by 4 bases, with 10 bases between them. In germline, CDR1 is LGHNA, CDR2 YNFKEQ. It was by quantitative 5'-RACE with molecular barcodes that TCR beta libraries were made. TCRdb used MiXCR to reprocess the 5' RACE reads, holding one entry per CDR3 protein. The top ten hold just over 0.5% of the sample, which has around 770,000 distinct CDR3 sequences, over 9.5% seen once. Material for sequencing was blood, either unsorted or a sorted T cell fraction (not recorded which). The source is a male donor with ankylosing spondylitis. This chain connects TRBV4-2 to TRBJ2-7; a weak D match, TRBD2 (6 bases). CDR3 sequence (DNA): TGTGCCAGCAGCCAAGAAGATCGGGGGTACGAGCAGTACTTC. It is translated as CASSQEDRGYEQYF.